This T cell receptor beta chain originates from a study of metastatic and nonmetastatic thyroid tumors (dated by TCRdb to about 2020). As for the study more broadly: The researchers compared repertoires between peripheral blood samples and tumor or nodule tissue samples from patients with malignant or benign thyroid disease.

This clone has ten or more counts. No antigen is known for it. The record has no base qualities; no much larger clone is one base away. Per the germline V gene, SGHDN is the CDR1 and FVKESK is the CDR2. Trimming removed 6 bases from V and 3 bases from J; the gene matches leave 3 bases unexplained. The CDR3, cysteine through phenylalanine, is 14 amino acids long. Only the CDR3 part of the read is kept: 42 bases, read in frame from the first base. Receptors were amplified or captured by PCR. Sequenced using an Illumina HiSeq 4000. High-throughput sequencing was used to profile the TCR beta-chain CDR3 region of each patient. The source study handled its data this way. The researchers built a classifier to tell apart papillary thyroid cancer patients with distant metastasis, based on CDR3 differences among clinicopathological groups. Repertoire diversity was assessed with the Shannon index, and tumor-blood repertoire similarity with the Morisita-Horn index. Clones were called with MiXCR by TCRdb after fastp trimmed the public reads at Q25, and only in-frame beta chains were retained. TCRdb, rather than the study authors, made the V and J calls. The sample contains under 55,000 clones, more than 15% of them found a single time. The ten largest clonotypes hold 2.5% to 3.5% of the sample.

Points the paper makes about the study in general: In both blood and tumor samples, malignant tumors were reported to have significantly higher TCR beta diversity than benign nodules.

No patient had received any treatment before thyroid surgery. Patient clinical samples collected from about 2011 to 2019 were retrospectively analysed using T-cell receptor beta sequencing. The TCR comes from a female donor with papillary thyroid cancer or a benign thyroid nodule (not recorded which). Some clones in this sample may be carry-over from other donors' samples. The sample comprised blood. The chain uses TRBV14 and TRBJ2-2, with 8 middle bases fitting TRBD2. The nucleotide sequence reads TGTGCCAGCAGAAGAGCGGGGGACACCGGGGAGCTGTTTTTT. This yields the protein CASRRAGDTGELFF.